These 21 T cell receptor beta chains came from one sample sequenced in a study of breast tumors, draining lymph nodes, adjacent tissues (dated by TCRdb to 2015 to 2016). Lymph node samples came from the axillary draining lymph nodes of breast cancer patients. Receptor amplification or capture employed multiplex PCR. Sequencing took place on an Illumina HiSeq 2000. The public sequencing data were trimmed at Q25 with fastp and processed into clonotypes with MiXCR by TCRdb, which kept only in-frame beta chains. Rows with one shared CDR3 protein collapse into an entry with the most common genes and DNA. The sample includes 140,000 to 150,000 distinct CDR3 sequences, with about 30% observed a single time. The top ten clonotypes cover under 2.5% of the sample. The sequenced sample was axillary lymph node tissue. These receptors were obtained from a female donor with breast cancer. Some clones in this sample may be carry-over from other donors' samples.

The sample holds many counts of this clonotype. CDR3 sequence reads: CASSFQVGPGNTIYF. As DNA, the CDR3 is TGTGCCAGCAGCTTCCAAGTGGGCCCTGGAAACACCATATATTTT. The rearrangement joins TRBV7-2 to TRBJ1-3, with D unclear. The CDR3 has 15 residues. The ends were cut back, 3 bases at V and 2 bases at J, with 11 bases in the middle. The V gene's germline CDR1 is SGHTA and CDR2 FQGNSA.

The chain employs TRBV2 and TRBJ2-2; 9 nucleotides agree with TRBD1. Germline values: CDR1 SNHLY, CDR2 FYNNEI. J was trimmed by 7 bases and V by 6 bases; bases with no gene match: 9. CDR3 size: 15 residues. CDR3 coding DNA: TGTGCCAGCAGGGCCGAACAGGGGGCGTACGGGGAGCTGTTTTTT. Translation gives CASRAEQGAYGELFF.

This clonotype showed up many times. A much larger clone differs from this one at a single base, so this may be a read error. This rearrangement joins TRBV20-1 to TRBJ1-2; D remains unclear. CDR3 length equals 12 residues. Per germline, CDR1 DFQATT and CDR2 SNEGSKA (reference sequence). CDR3 in DNA: TGCAGTGCCGGAGACGGATCTTTCGGCTCCACCTTC. Protein: CSAGDGSFGSTF.

This clonotype occurred many times. The chain combines TRBV27 with TRBJ1-6; the match to TRBD1 covers 10 bases. V gave up 5 bases and J gave up 5 bases; unmatched junction bases: 15. The germline CDR1 and CDR2 sequences are MNHEY and SMNVEV (reference sequence). The CDR3 has 19 residues. The CDR3 bases are TGTGCCAGCAGTCCCACGGGACAGGGGTTGGGAGGTCATAATTCACCCCTCCACTTT. Its protein is CASSPTGQGLGGHNSPLHF.

This clonotype has just a few counts. This sequence may be a read error, since a much larger clone differs from it by one base. The CDR3 loop reads CASSSRWQALSTDTQYF. In DNA form, the CDR3 reads TGTGCCAGCAGCTCCCGCTGGCAGGCACTTTCGACAGATACGCAGTATTTT. This chain joins TRBV11-2 and TRBJ2-3; D is unclear. The CDR3 has 17 residues. V shed 4 bases and J shed 3 bases, with 20 bases lying between them. Germline values: CDR1 SGHAT, CDR2 FQNNGV.

This clonotype has a count of ten or more. The rearrangement uses TRBV6-5 and TRBJ2-7; TRBD1 aligns across 8 bases. Germline V CDR1 and CDR2: MNHEY, SVGAGI. The CDR3 contains 14 residues. The V gene end was trimmed by 6 bases and the J gene end by 0 bases; junction bases not matched to a gene: 4. Here the CDR3 reads CASRKGQDSYEQYV. As DNA, the CDR3 is TGTGCCAGCAGAAAGGGACAGGACTCCTACGAGCAGTACGTC.

This clonotype was seen many times. The V and J genes are TRBV5-1 and TRBJ2-1, with D unclear. This CDR3 region has 14 residues. The ends were cut back, 4 bases at V and 4 bases at J, with 12 bases in the middle. The germline V gene encodes CDR1 SGHRS and CDR2 YFSETQ. The CDR3 DNA reads TGCGCCAGCAGCCCCCGTGCGGAGTACAATGAGCAGTTCTTC. Translated: CASSPRAEYNEQFF.

The chain recombines TRBV2 with TRBJ2-2, with TRBD2 matching over 14 bases. The CDR3 is 18 residues long. Germline V gene sequence: CDR1 SNHLY, CDR2 FYNNEI. The V segment lost 6 bases and the J segment 6 bases; nucleotides outside the gene matches: 12. The CDR3 nucleotides read TGTGCCAGCAGGCCCGGACTAGCGGGGGGCACTACGGCCGGGGAGCTGTTTTTT. It encodes CASRPGLAGGTTAGELFF.

This clonotype has just a few counts. Here the CDR3 reads CASSFFRDHGQPQHF. The DNA of the CDR3 is TGTGCCAGCAGTTTCTTCCGGGACCATGGTCAGCCCCAGCATTTT. This sequence joins TRBV28 and TRBJ1-5; the D gene is possibly TRBD1 (5 bases). The ends were cut back, 3 bases at V and 6 bases at J, with 15 bases in the middle. This CDR3 is built from 15 residues. Germline V lookup: CDR1 MDHEN, CDR2 SYDVKM.

This clonotype showed up just a few times. The chain recombines TRBV5-1 with TRBJ1-1; D uncertain. This CDR3 region has 11 residues. The germline CDR1 and CDR2 sequences are SGHRS and YFSETQ. Trimming cost V 4 bases and J 10 bases, with 11 bases left between them. CDR3 sequence: CASSLSGRAFF. CDR3 DNA sequence: TGCGCCAGCAGCCTGTCCGGGCGAGCTTTCTTT.

In its sample, this clonotype was seen many times. This chain connects TRBV6-5 to TRBJ1-6; TRBD1 matches at 7 bases. V shed 4 bases, J shed 13 bases, and the junction held 13 bases outside the gene matches. Germline CDR1 reads MNHEY; CDR2 reads SVGAGI. This CDR3 has 15 residues. The CDR3 here is CASSSTSPQGVPLHF. Here the CDR3 DNA reads TGTGCCAGCAGTTCGACCAGCCCTCAGGGGGTTCCCCTCCACTTT.

This clonotype has only a few counts. J is TRBJ1-1 and V is TRBV6-1, with D possibly being TRBD1 (5 bases). The V gene's germline CDR1 is MNHNS and CDR2 SASEGT. Trimming removed 6 bases at V and 7 bases at J, with 15 bases between. There are 13 residues in the CDR3. In nucleotides, the CDR3 is TGTGCCAGCAGGAGAGGGACGGACTTTGAAGCTTTCTTT. Translating gives CASRRGTDFEAFF.

There are many counts of this clonotype. The chain uses TRBV7-9 and TRBJ1-1; possible D gene TRBD1, 5 bases. The V gene lost 3 bases and the J gene lost 1 base, with 9 bases spanning the gap. From germline, CDR1 is SEHNR and CDR2 FQNEAQ (reference sequence). CDR3 length equals 14 residues. CDR3 amino acids: CASSLGTGNTEAFF. Here the CDR3 DNA reads TGTGCCAGCAGCTTGGGCACAGGGAACACTGAAGCTTTCTTT. Supplemented by reference TRBV7-9 and TRBJ1-1, the full variable domain reads DTGVSQNPRHKITKRGQNVTFRCDPISEHNRLYWYRQTLGQGPEFLTYFQNEAQLEKSRLLSDRFSAERPKGSFSTLEIQRTEQGDSAMYLCASSLGTGNTEAFFGQGTRLTVV.

A remark on this clonotype: Since a much larger clone is just one base distant, this may be a read error. This chain links TRBV20-1 with TRBJ2-5; the match to TRBD1 covers 7 bases. V dropped 6 bases and J dropped 4; count of bases not matched to a gene: 14. The CDR3 is 15 amino acids. Germline values: CDR1 DFQATT, CDR2 SNEGSKA (reference sequence). DNA for the CDR3: TGCAGTGCCAAGGACCCGCAAGGGGGCCCAGAGACCCAGTACTTC. Translating gives CSAKDPQGGPETQYF.

This clonotype came up many times. V and J are TRBV9 and TRBJ2-1; 7 bases are shared with TRBD1. In germline, CDR1 is SGDLS, CDR2 YYNGEE. Unmatched junction bases numbered 6, after V lost 4 bases and J lost 8 bases. The CDR3 is 13 amino acids. The DNA of the CDR3 is TGTGCCAGCAGCATGGACAGGTCCCATGAGCAGTTCTTC. This translates into CASSMDRSHEQFF.

This clonotype was seen ten or more times. The chain employs TRBV7-9 and TRBJ2-7, with 8 bases identical to TRBD2. CDR3 size: 17 residues. Losses at the gene ends were 5 bases for V and 0 bases for J; bases not matched to a gene: 12. Germline lookup yields CDR1 SEHNR and CDR2 FQNEAQ (reference sequence). CDR3: CASSAAWERGSSYEQYF. CDR3 DNA: TGTGCCAGCAGCGCAGCATGGGAGCGGGGGAGCTCCTACGAGCAGTACTTC.

In this sample, this clonotype turned up many times. The gene calls are TRBV7-2 and TRBJ2-3, with a weak D call TRBD2 (5 bases). The CDR3 is made up of 14 amino acids. V lost 4 bases to trimming and J lost 4 bases, with 12 bases between them. Germline CDR1 is SGHTA and CDR2 is FQGNSA. The CDR3 protein is CASSWARGPDTQYF. CDR3 bases: TGTGCCAGCAGCTGGGCCAGAGGGCCAGATACGCAGTATTTT.

The sample holds many counts of this clonotype. The CDR3 loop is CASSLSGRRNEQFF. The CDR3 region has the DNA TGTGCCAGCAGCCTCAGCGGGCGGCGGAATGAGCAGTTCTTC. The rearrangement links TRBV7-8 to TRBJ2-1; a weak D match, TRBD2 (6 bases). This CDR3 has 14 residues. The V and J ends lost 5 bases and 7 bases respectively, with 15 bases between them. The germline gives CDR1 SGHVS, CDR2 FQNEAQ.

This clonotype was recorded a few times. With a much larger clone just one base away, this may be a read error. The conserved final phenylalanine or tryptophan is absent from the CDR3, which likely points to a read error. Because the CDR3's place on the DNA is in doubt, the DNA is left out and the CDR3 is given as listed by TCRdb. The J gene is TRBJ2-5, the V gene TRBV20-1. The germline gives CDR1 DFQATT, CDR2 SNEGSKA (reference sequence). Ends included, the CDR3 has 11 residues. This chain's CDR3 is CSAYERGTQSL.

This clonotype was seen many times. V and J are TRBV7-2 and TRBJ2-5, with 11 bases that match TRBD2. This CDR3 spans 15 amino acids. Trimming at V came to 2 bases and at J to 5 bases, leaving 4 bases not matched to a gene. Germline V lookup: CDR1 SGHTA, CDR2 FQGNSA. The CDR3 loop is CASSLTSGGWETQYF. In DNA, the CDR3 is TGTGCCAGCAGCTTAACTAGCGGGGGTTGGGAGACCCAGTACTTC. Together with reference TRBV7-2 and TRBJ2-5, the CDR3 gives the full variable domain: GAGVSQSPSNKVTEKGKDVELRCDPISGHTALYWYRQSLGQGLEFLIYFQGNSAPDKSGLPSDRFSAERTGGSVSTLTIQRTQQEDSAVYLCASSLTSGGWETQYFGPGTRLLVL.

In this sample, this clonotype turned up many times. The V gene is TRBV20-1, the J gene TRBJ2-1, with D perhaps matching TRBD2 (5 bases). V was trimmed by 4 bases and J by 7 bases, leaving 29 bases between them. CDR3 length: 18 residues. CDR1 and CDR2 from the germline V gene are DFQATT and SNEGSKA (reference sequence). The CDR3 region is CSAKVPSGVRFLGNEQFF. CDR3 DNA: TGCAGTGCTAAAGTCCCTTCCGGGGTGAGGTTTCTGGGGAATGAGCAGTTCTTC.